This section outlines one TCR beta chain sequence together with its context. Its antigen remains unidentified. The protocol was immunoSEQ multiplex PCR, while the TCRdb copy is restricted to in-frame clones and leaves out a portion. The sample comprises some 130,000 clones, about 90% of which are singletons, and 1.9% rests with the top ten. The entry originates in a study of T cell responses to AZD1222 COVID-19 vaccine. Whole-study findings and limits: Sampling captured repertoires only after the peak T cell response. There were vaccine-associated CD4 TCRs across spike, dominant at 160-218 and 743-854. At baseline, just five to seven AZD1222 recipients tested seropositive.

This specimen consisted of peripheral blood, obtained on day 0 of AZD1222 vaccination. The TCR comes from an adult in good health.

CDR3 amino acids: CASSYLMRRGINEQFF. CDR3 in DNA: TGTGCCAGCAGCTACTTAATGAGGAGGGGTATCAATGAGCAGTTCTTC. This chain links TRBV7-6 with TRBJ2-1; possible D gene TRBD2, 6 bases. Trimming left V 4 bases short and J 6 bases short, with 19 bases between. The CDR3 has 16 residues. Germline CDR1 reads SGHVS; CDR2 reads FNYEAQ.